This entry lists 2 T cell receptor beta chains sequenced from one sample in a study of blood T cells in healthy people across ages. For the second PCR, which ran for roughly 6 to 12 cycles, a sample-barcoded 5' primer and a J-beta primer mix were used. TCRdb recomputed calls from the 5' RACE reads with MiXCR, one row per CDR3 protein. The sample holds 700,000 or so distinct CDR3 sequences, roughly two fifths seen once. Sequencing was performed on blood. These receptors were taken from a man older than 75 in good health.

The V gene is TRBV10-3, the J gene TRBJ2-3, with D perhaps matching TRBD1 or TRBD2 (5 bases each). V was cut by 4 bases and J by 5 bases, with 16 bases left in between. CDR1 and CDR2 (germline): ENHRY, SYGVKD. The CDR3 is 15 residues long. For the CDR3, the DNA is TGTGCCATCAGTGGGGGACCACTGTCTGGAGATACGCAGTATTTT. It specifies CAISGGPLSGDTQYF.

The chain combines TRBV30 with TRBJ1-5; a possible D gene is TRBD1 (6 bases). V lost 3 bases and J lost 0, with 12 bases in between. Germline V CDR1 and CDR2: GTSNPN, SVGIG (reference sequence). The CDR3 has 15 residues. The CDR3 loop is CAWSLGQISNQPQHF. CDR3 sequence (DNA): TGTGCCTGGAGCCTTGGACAGATTAGCAATCAGCCCCAGCATTTT. Drawing the rest from reference TRBV30 and TRBJ1-5, the complete variable domain is SQTIHQWPATLVQPVGSPLSLECTVEGTSNPNLYWYRQAAGRGLQLLFYSVGIGQISSEVPQNLSASRPQDRQFILSSKKLLLSDSGFYLCAWSLGQISNQPQHFGDGTRLSIL.